Below, one T cell receptor beta chain is given with its context. Many counts were recorded for this clonotype. Its antigen has not been determined. Base qualities were left out, and no much larger clone turns up one base away. Library construction relied on 5' RACE. Reads for this sample came from a NextSeq 500. To correct for sequencing error and PCR bias, the TCR library protocol tagged individual cDNA molecules with unique molecular identifiers. Sequencing covered both TCR alpha and beta chains, and within each sample the abundances of alpha and beta sequences were tightly co-correlated. The original methods were these. Decombinator V4 was used to annotate the V gene, J gene and CDR3 of the TCR sequences. Expanded TCRs were defined as changing significantly between any two time points under a Poisson model with p below 0.0001. TCR abundances were normalised to the total number of TCRs sequenced per sample and were expressed as counts per million. TRAV1-2 paired with TRAJ12, TRAJ20 or TRAJ33 defined MAIT TCRs, while TRAV10 paired with TRAJ18 defined iNKT TCRs. VDJdb, accessed 1 November 2021, was searched for CMV, EBV and SARS-CoV-2 annotated TCRs, with TCRs annotated for multiple antigens excluded. Through fastp at Q25 and MiXCR, TCRdb rebuilt clones from the public reads, retaining in-frame beta chains. Every entry covers one CDR3 protein and lists the most common genes and DNA from its rows. V and J calls and clone size were set by TCRdb, not the authors. This sample gives more than 40,000 distinct CDR3 sequences in total; more than 6.5% of them show up just once. The top ten constitute just over 8% of the sample.

This entry is derived from a study of early T cells in non-severe SARS-CoV-2 infection (dated by TCRdb to 2020 to 2023). Regarding the study in general: Bulk RNA from unsorted whole blood was used for TCR sequencing, so alpha and beta chains could not be paired.

Relative to germline, V is missing 5 bases and J is missing 11 bases, with 11 bases of the junction outside any gene match. CDR1 and CDR2, looked up from the germline V gene, are SGHTA and FQGNSA. Its CDR3 holds 14 amino acids, cysteine through phenylalanine. The kept DNA is CDR3 alone, 42 bases in frame from the first base. General study outcomes and caveats: Matching against VDJdb was skewed toward anti-spike CD8 responses, likely underestimated virus-specific expansions, and missed private and CD4 specificities.

This was a case-control study nested in a cohort of healthcare workers in London, UK, who had nasopharyngeal swab PCR tests and blood samples taken every week. Between 23 and 31 March 2020, the week of the UK lockdown, healthcare workers were enrolled and then followed up weekly for as long as 16 weeks. This TCR was recovered from an adult who was a healthcare worker with PCR-confirmed SARS-CoV-2 infection or an uninfected control (not recorded which). Recombination connected TRBV7-2 to TRBJ1-2; the junction holds 10 bases that match TRBD1. The sequenced sample consisted of whole blood. The CDR3 protein: CASSPGTGVLWYTF. The nucleotide sequence is given as TGTGCCAGCAGCCCCGGGACAGGGGTCTTATGGTACACCTTC.